This T cell receptor (beta chain) appears in the sequencing data of a study of monozygotic twins with inflammatory bowel disease. CDR3 length: 15 residues. Looked up from germline, CDR1 is SEHNR and CDR2 is FQNEAQ (reference sequence). Following a re-call of the 5' RACE reads, TCRdb has one entry per CDR3 protein and lacks DNA. This sample's clone table lists about 380,000 distinct CDR3 sequences. Researchers isolated total RNA from whole blood without sorting T cells. The V call is TRBV7-9, the J call TRBJ2-5; TCRdb designates TRBD1, a call that cannot be tested without DNA. The source material was blood. This TCR was sampled from a human donor with ulcerative colitis or Crohn's disease, or a healthy co-twin of an affected twin (not recorded which). CDR3: CASSIGTPYQETQYF. The full variable domain, its missing parts supplied by reference TRBV7-9 and TRBJ2-5, is DTGVSQNPRHKITKRGQNVTFRCDPISEHNRLYWYRQTLGQGPEFLTYFQNEAQLEKSRLLSDRFSAERPKGSFSTLEIQRTEQGDSAMYLCASSIGTPYQETQYFGPGTRLLVL.